This TCR beta chain is from a study of blood T cells in healthy people across ages. Whole-study results and caveats: Long-lived donors carried more naive CD4+ cells and greater diversity than aged donors.

A second PCR of about 6 to 11 cycles used a sample-barcoded 5' primer and a J-beta primer mix. Each CDR3 protein gets one entry after TCRdb re-called the 5' RACE reads with MiXCR. This table holds around 1,000,000 distinct CDR3 sequences, 20% to 25% found once. The V end lost 5 bases, the J end lost 6 bases, and 8 bases lay between the germline ends. Looked up from germline, CDR1 is MNHEY and CDR2 is SVGEGT. This CDR3 contains 12 residues. This clonotype showed up just a few times. The antigen is not known. The same data also went into a second study, on T cells of mothers and their children. That paper notes: Per 15 ul, 1.5 ug of RNA was used, with all extracted RNA going into cDNA synthesis. Related mother-child pairs shared slightly more overlap than unrelated pairs, but the difference was non-significant.

The TCR was taken from a girl aged 2 to 9 in good health. The sequencing input was blood. The chain joins TRBV6-2 or TRBV6-3 to TRBJ2-1; D is uncertain. CDR3 protein: CASSTPTNEQFF. The DNA of the CDR3 is TGTGCCAGCAGTACCCCAACCAATGAGCAGTTCTTC.